This note documents a single T cell receptor (beta chain) sequence. Its antigen is not known. V was clipped by 2 bases and J by 7 bases, with 10 bases between them. CDR3 length equals 13 residues. Germline assignment: CDR1 MNHEY and CDR2 SMNVEV (reference sequence). This entry belongs to a study of long-term antiretroviral therapy in people with HIV. Regarding the study as a whole: Investigators report no available data on ART adherence, viral resistance or therapy changes. Comparison with controls showed narrower CDR3 length ranges in HIV repertoires.

This was the immunoSEQ v3.0 assay at survey level. Assay: immunoSEQ multiplex PCR; the TCRdb copy retains only in-frame clones and omits some. Among about 35,000 clones listed, 60% to 75% were seen once. The source is a man aged 50-59 years with HIV. Sequencing used unsorted PBMCs, obtained 3 years after starting antiretroviral therapy. This sequence joins TRBV27 and TRBJ2-3; D is possibly TRBD2 (6 bases). This CDR3 reads CASSLGGVYTQYF. The CDR3 DNA reads as TGTGCCAGCAGTTTAGGCGGGGTCTATACGCAGTATTTT.